This paragraph reports one T cell receptor beta chain. This entry is derived from a study of blood T cell repertoires in COVID-19. As for the study in general: Acute and convalescent COVID-19 samples came from the United States, Italy and Spain. From T cells, B-cell-depleted T cells, or PBMCs came the material, which was cDNA or gDNA.

Among Cohort 3 donors, those recovered had two negative PCRs, clearance, or symptom resolution. Authors' methods: Nucleated cell number was recorded as an estimate derived from reference gene primer amplification. Sequencing used immunoSEQ multiplex PCR; TCRdb keeps in-frame clones, though not all of them. V and J calls and clone size come straight from that table; D and trimming were deduced from the DNA. This sample has 100,000 to 150,000 clones; about 83% occur once, and the top ten carry nearly 4%. The CDR3 contains 13 residues. Germline V CDR1 and CDR2: MDHEN, SYDVKM. V was cut by 7 bases and J by 4 bases, with 13 bases left in between.

This clonotype originated in a woman between 25 and 40 years old who had recovered from COVID-19. Sequenced material: PBMCs or T cells enriched from blood (not recorded which). The J gene is TRBJ1-2, the V gene TRBV28; D might be TRBD1 (6 bases). CDR3 region: CASTYSDSYGYTF. CDR3 in DNA: TGTGCCAGCACCTACTCGGACAGCTATGGCTACACCTTC.